The 16 T cell receptor beta chains reported below all come from one sample, sequenced in a study of shared clonotypes between healthy human individuals. Using immunoSEQ multiplex PCR, the repertoire was profiled, and TCRdb retains in-frame clones only, with some absent. The sample yields about 2 million clones, about 95% seen once. CD8 cells regarded as naive lacked CD45RO, were positively chosen for CCR7, and omitted terminally differentiated effector memory CD45RA+ cells. The sample consisted of naive CD8+ T cells sorted from blood. All receptors derive from a man aged 18 to 30 in good health.

This rearrangement joins TRBV11-2 to TRBJ2-1; D unresolved. CDR3 length equals 14 residues. Between the trimmed V and J ends, which lost 0 bases and 0 bases, there was a span of 3 bases. Germline CDR1 and CDR2: SGHAT and FQNNGV. The CDR3: CASSLDTSYNEQFF. CDR3 DNA sequence: TGTGCCAGCAGCTTAGACACCTCCTACAATGAGCAGTTCTTC. Full variable domain (rest looked up from reference TRBV11-2 and TRBJ2-1): EAGVAQSPRYKIIEKRQSVAFWCNPISGHATLYWYQQILGQGPKLLIQFQNNGVVDDSQLPKDRFSAERLKGVDSTLKIQPAKLEDSAVYLCASSLDTSYNEQFFGPGTRLTVL.

The J gene is TRBJ2-2, the V gene TRBV13; D is uncertain. The ends were cut back, 0 bases at V and 9 bases at J, with 5 bases in the middle. Germline CDR1 reads PRHDT; CDR2 reads FYEKMQ (reference sequence). This CDR3 comprises 12 residues. The CDR3: CASSLGSWELFF. CDR3 coding DNA: TGTGCCAGCAGCTTAGGCTCCTGGGAGCTGTTTTTT.

The chain employs TRBV7-2 and TRBJ2-7; D is undetermined. Germline lookup yields CDR1 SGHTA and CDR2 FQGNSA. The ends were cut back, 2 bases at V and 2 bases at J, with 13 bases in the middle. This CDR3 has 15 amino acids. The CDR3 is CASSLRGLNTYEQYF. CDR3 coding DNA: TGTGCCAGCAGCTTACGAGGTTTAAATACCTACGAGCAGTACTTC.

The chain joins TRBV7-2 to TRBJ2-1, with 14 bases fitting TRBD2. V lost 1 base, J lost 8 bases, and 10 bases stayed unmatched. The germline gives CDR1 SGHTA, CDR2 FQGNSA. The CDR3 is 18 amino acids. The CDR3 DNA reads as TGTGCCAGCAGCTTAGGGCCCATCGGGACTAGCGGGAGTTATGAGCAGTTCTTC. Protein: CASSLGPIGTSGSYEQFF. Looking up the rest from reference TRBV7-2 and TRBJ2-1 gives the full variable domain: GAGVSQSPSNKVTEKGKDVELRCDPISGHTALYWYRQSLGQGLEFLIYFQGNSAPDKSGLPSDRFSAERTGGSVSTLTIQRTQQEDSAVYLCASSLGPIGTSGSYEQFFGPGTRLTVL.

The chain links TRBV27 to TRBJ1-6, with TRBD1 identical over 9 bases. V shed 5 bases and J 8 bases; nucleotides not matched to a gene: 4. The CDR3 consists of 14 residues. Germline V lookup: CDR1 MNHEY, CDR2 SMNVEV (reference sequence). This CDR3 reads CASSNRDRDSPLHF. DNA of the CDR3: TGTGCCAGCAGTAACCGGGACAGGGATTCACCCCTCCACTTT.

This chain connects TRBV6-5 to TRBJ2-7; 8 positions agree with TRBD2. CDR1 and CDR2 (germline): MNHEY, SVGAGI. Trimming removed 4 bases from V and 3 bases from J; junction bases left unmatched: 8. The CDR3 consists of 15 residues. The chain's CDR3 is CASSFTGTSGYEQYF. The CDR3 bases are TGTGCCAGCAGTTTCACCGGGACTAGTGGCTACGAGCAGTACTTC.

The chain has TRBV7-8 and TRBJ1-5, with 7 bases identical to TRBD1. CDR1 is SGHVS and CDR2 is FQNEAQ in the germline V gene. Trimming took 5 bases from V and 3 from J; bases not matched to a gene: 4. This CDR3 has 14 amino acids. The CDR3 DNA reads as TGTGCCAGCAGCCCTGGGACAGACAATCAGCCCCAGCATTTT. This encodes CASSPGTDNQPQHF.

This clone was counted between two and nine times. This rearrangement joins TRBV9 to TRBJ1-1; the D is unclear. The CDR3 extends over 13 amino acids. V dropped 0 bases and J dropped 5 bases, with 8 bases sitting between them. CDR1 and CDR2 (germline): SGDLS, YYNGEE. CDR3 protein: CASSVDGRTEAFF. CDR3 DNA: TGTGCCAGCAGCGTAGACGGTAGGACTGAAGCTTTCTTT.

The chain carries TRBV7-2 and TRBJ2-2, with 13 bases fitting TRBD2. This CDR3 is built from 16 residues. The V gene's germline CDR1 is SGHTA and CDR2 FQGNSA. Unmatched junction bases numbered 2, after V lost 3 bases and J lost 4 bases. CDR3 DNA: TGTGCCAGCAGCTTTACTAGCGGGGGGGCCACCGGGGAGCTGTTTTTT. Protein product: CASSFTSGGATGELFF.

The chain's CDR3 is CASSSSSYNEQFF. The DNA of the CDR3 is TGTGCCAGCAGCTCCAGCTCCTACAATGAGCAGTTCTTC. The V call is TRBV7-8, the J call TRBJ2-1, with D hard to call. V was trimmed by 4 bases and J by 0 bases, leaving 4 bases between them. This CDR3 spans 13 amino acids. Looked up from germline, CDR1 is SGHVS and CDR2 is FQNEAQ.

The J gene is TRBJ2-2, the V gene TRBV5-4; TRBD1 matches at 7 bases. The J segment lost 6 bases and the V segment lost 0 bases, leaving 2 bases of the junction unmatched. This CDR3 has 14 amino acids. Germline lookup yields CDR1 SGHNT and CDR2 YYREEE (reference sequence). CDR3 DNA sequence: TGTGCCAGCAGCTTGGGACAGGGCGCCGGGGAGCTGTTTTTT. Translation: CASSLGQGAGELFF.

The gene calls are TRBV11-3 and TRBJ2-1; 10 bases agree with TRBD2. There are 13 residues in the CDR3. Germline V lookup: CDR1 SGHNT, CDR2 YENEEA. Losses at the gene ends were 4 bases for V and 9 bases for J; bases not matched to a gene: 3. This CDR3 reads CASSSGTSAEQFF. CDR3 coding DNA: TGTGCCAGCAGCTCGGGGACTAGCGCTGAGCAGTTCTTC.

This clone was seen just once. Other DNA sequences in this specimen translate into the identical CDR3. The rearrangement links TRBV11-2 to TRBJ2-7, with D unclear. The germline CDR1 and CDR2 sequences are SGHAT and FQNNGV. V was pared by 5 bases and J by 3 bases, with 11 bases between. The CDR3 sequence is 13 residues long. The CDR3, as DNA: TGTGCCAGCAGCCCAGGCCCAGACTACGAGCAGTACTTC. Its translation is CASSPGPDYEQYF.

The V call is TRBV29-1, the J call TRBJ2-7, with D unclear. Looked up from germline, CDR1 is SQVTM and CDR2 is ANQGSEA. V shed 2 bases and J shed 1 base, with 9 bases lying between them. This CDR3 is 13 amino acids long. CDR3 bases: TGCAGCGTTGAATTTTCCCGATCCTACGAGCAGTACTTC. Translation gives CSVEFSRSYEQYF.

The chain uses TRBV9 and TRBJ2-2; TRBD2 agrees at 7 bases. CDR1 is SGDLS, CDR2 YYNGEE, per germline. This CDR3 comprises 15 residues. After removal of 6 bases from V and 1 base from J, the junction contained 6 bases not matched to a gene. CDR3 in DNA: TGTGCCAGCAAGGTCGGCGGGGGGAACACCGGGGAGCTGTTTTTT. Translating it yields CASKVGGGNTGELFF.

This chain connects TRBV5-6 to TRBJ2-1; 14 bases are shared with TRBD2. CDR1 SGHDT and CDR2 YYEEEE come from the germline V gene. The trim removed 4 bases at V and 4 bases at J, leaving 4 bases unmatched. The CDR3 has 16 amino acids. CDR3 in DNA: TGTGCCAGCAGCAAGGGACTAGCGGGAGCTTACAATGAGCAGTTCTTC. Its translation is CASSKGLAGAYNEQFF.